The clone carrying this T cell receptor (beta chain) appeared many times. TCRdb re-derived calls from the RACE reads in MiXCR, one entry per CDR3 protein. The data hold some 250,000 distinct CDR3 sequences, with around 7.3% observed a single time. This entry comes from a study of human T cells and chemical hapten exposure. Time point reported: pre-sensitization, week 0. Stated treatment: therapeutic diphenylcyclopropenone sensitization with weekly scalp DPC. The length of the CDR3 is 14 residues. V lost 6 bases and J lost 5, with 16 bases in between. Germline V lookup: CDR1 SNHLY, CDR2 FYNNEI. The chain has TRBV2 and TRBJ2-5; D possibly uses TRBD1 or TRBD2 (6 bases each). The specimen comprised whole blood, sampled in connection with sensitization to the hapten diphenylcyclopropenone (DPC). The sequence was obtained from a man aged 18 to 29 with alopecia areata. Some clones in this sample may be carry-over from other donors' samples. CDR3 bases: TGTGCCAGCAGGAGGGGGGAGGTAACGGAGACCCAGTACTTC. Encoded protein: CASRRGEVTETQYF. Based on the CDR3 plus reference TRBV2 and TRBJ2-5, the full variable domain is EPEVTQTPSHQVTQMGQEVILRCVPISNHLYFYWYRQILGQKVEFLVSFYNNEISEKSEIFDDQFSVERPDGSNFTLKIRSTKLEDSAMYFCASRRGEVTETQYFGPGTRLLVL.